Following are 22 T cell receptor beta chains from one sample sequenced in a study of a mutant IDH1 vaccine in newly diagnosed glioma. Clones were read by immunoSEQ multiplex PCR, and TCRdb kept only the in-frame ones, dropping some. The sample lists approximately 92,000 clones, 80% occurring once. The time point here: baseline, week 1 (first vaccination visit). The treatment: pre-vaccination baseline after standard-of-care therapy. The sequences come from PBMCs, collected from a glioma patient treated with radiotherapy, temozolomide or both. All receptors come from a middle-aged man with glioma.

V and J are TRBV10-3 and TRBJ1-1, with D possibly being TRBD1 (5 bases). The CDR3 loop spans 16 amino acids. The germline gives CDR1 ENHRY, CDR2 SYGVKD. Trimming took off 6 bases at V and 3 bases at J, with 20 bases between the two ends. CDR3 in amino acids: CAIRGSWGRRDTEAFF. The CDR3 DNA sequence: TGTGCCATCAGGGGGTCGTGGGGCCGTCGGGACACTGAAGCTTTCTTT.

There are a few counts of this clone. This chain links TRBV18 with TRBJ1-4; D is unresolved. The CDR3 runs 14 residues. CDR1 KGHSH and CDR2 LQKENI come from the germline V gene. Trimming pared 6 bases from V and 7 bases from J, leaving 15 bases between. The CDR3 region is CASSPGRSFEKLFF. Here the CDR3 DNA reads TGTGCCAGCTCCCCCGGGAGGTCTTTTGAAAAACTGTTTTTT.

This clone was seen once. The V and J genes are TRBV28 and TRBJ1-2; D gene ambiguous. The CDR3 runs to 16 residues. CDR1 is MDHEN and CDR2 is SYDVKM in the germline V gene. Trimming stripped 2 bases from V and 8 bases from J, with 21 bases between. The DNA for the CDR3 is TGTGCCAGCAGTTTAAGGAACCCTTATGGCATTTGGGGCTACACCTTC. It encodes CASSLRNPYGIWGYTF.

The J gene is TRBJ1-2, the V gene TRBV19; 9 bases map to TRBD1. The germline gives CDR1 LNHDA, CDR2 SQIVND (reference sequence). CDR3 length: 15 residues. With V trimmed by 3 bases and J by 5 bases, 7 bases remained unmatched. Here the CDR3 DNA reads TGTGCCAGTAGTATCGGGGGACAGGGACCTTATGGCTACACCTTC. Amino acid sequence: CASSIGGQGPYGYTF.

The V gene is TRBV7-2, the J gene TRBJ1-5, with D perhaps TRBD1 (5 bases). The germline V gene encodes CDR1 SGHTA and CDR2 FQGNSA. CDR3 size: 15 residues. The V gene lost 5 bases and the J gene lost 1 base, with 12 bases spanning the gap. This CDR3 reads CASSPSDRSNQPQHF. DNA for the CDR3: TGTGCCAGCAGCCCCTCAGACAGAAGCAATCAGCCCCAGCATTTT.

The chain joins TRBV13 to TRBJ2-3; 7 nucleotides agree with TRBD2. Germline assignment: CDR1 PRHDT and CDR2 FYEKMQ (reference sequence). The CDR3 is made up of 15 amino acids. The V and J ends lost 4 bases and 1 base, in that order; junction bases with no gene match: 5. The CDR3 bases are TGTGCCAGCAGCTGGGGACTAACGGGCACAGATACGCAGTATTTT. Its protein is CASSWGLTGTDTQYF.

CDR3 DNA: TGTGCCAGTAGTAGGGGTACGCAGTATTTT. It encodes CASSRGTQYF. This chain connects TRBV19 to TRBJ2-3; D gene unclear. Looked up from germline, CDR1 is LNHDA and CDR2 is SQIVND (reference sequence). V lost 4 bases and J lost 8, with 4 bases in between. The CDR3 runs 10 residues. Looking up the rest from reference TRBV19 and TRBJ2-3 gives the full variable domain: DGGITQSPKYLFRKEGQNVTLSCEQNLNHDAMYWYRQDPGQGLRLIYYSQIVNDFQKGDIAEGYSVSREKKESFPLTVTSAQKNPTAFYLCASSRGTQYFGPGTRLTVL.

The chain combines TRBV18 with TRBJ1-4, with unresolved D. The CDR3 runs to 15 residues. The V end lost 1 base, the J end lost 4 bases, and 10 bases lay between the germline ends. Per germline, CDR1 KGHSH and CDR2 LQKENI. CDR3 DNA sequence: TGTGCCAGCTCACCACGGCAACGGAATAATGAAAAACTGTTTTTT. Its protein product is CASSPRQRNNEKLFF.

The J gene is TRBJ1-2, the V gene TRBV7-2, with D unclear. Germline assignment: CDR1 SGHTA and CDR2 FQGNSA. The CDR3 totals 14 residues. Trimming removed 6 bases from V and 2 bases from J, with 13 bases in between. CDR3 nucleotides: TGTGCCAGCAGTTTCCGAAATCCCAACTATGGCTACACCTTC. It is translated as CASSFRNPNYGYTF.

This clone was seen only a few times. Written as DNA, the CDR3 is TGTGCCAGCAGTGTAACCCCCGGGACTAGCAGCAATGAGCAGTTCTTC. The encoded protein is CASSVTPGTSSNEQFF. The chain links TRBV6-1 to TRBJ2-1, with TRBD2 matching 9 bases. The ends lost 4 bases at V and 6 bases at J; junction bases unmatched: 10. This CDR3 is built from 16 residues. The germline V gene has CDR1 MNHNS and CDR2 SASEGT.

The gene calls are TRBV9 and TRBJ1-1, with TRBD1 as a possible D gene (5 bases). With 0 bases removed from V and 5 bases from J, the gap between germline ends came to 14 bases. Germline CDR1 is SGDLS and CDR2 is YYNGEE. This CDR3 comprises 15 residues. CDR3 sequence (DNA): TGTGCCAGCAGCGTAGCCGGGACCGGCGGGACTGAAGCTTTCTTT. Translated: CASSVAGTGGTEAFF.

The genes are TRBV10-3 and TRBJ2-1; D is possibly TRBD2 (7 bases). The CDR3 runs to 12 residues. Trimming shortened V by 11 bases and J by 10 bases, and 18 bases separated the two germline ends. The germline V gene has CDR1 ENHRY and CDR2 SYGVKD. The CDR3 sequence is CALRTPGGEQFF. The CDR3 nucleotides read TGTGCCCTTCGGACTCCGGGGGGCGAGCAGTTCTTC.

This chain links TRBV4-2 with TRBJ1-1; possible D gene TRBD1, 6 bases. The V gene's germline CDR1 is LGHNA and CDR2 YNFKEQ. The CDR3 runs to 14 residues. The ends were cut back, 4 bases at V and 4 bases at J, with 13 bases in the middle. CDR3 in amino acids: CASSPLQGGTEAFF. The CDR3 coding sequence is TGTGCCAGCAGCCCCCTACAGGGAGGCACTGAAGCTTTCTTT.

This rearrangement joins TRBV7-3 to TRBJ2-1; a weak D match, TRBD2 (6 bases). Germline loops: CDR1 SGHTA, CDR2 FQGTGA. The V end was cut by 4 bases, the J end by 7 bases, with 8 bases between. The CDR3 extends over 12 amino acids. The CDR3 DNA is TGTGCCAGCAGCTACAGCGGGAATGAGCAGTTCTTC. This encodes CASSYSGNEQFF.

This clone was observed a few times. The genes are TRBV4-3 and TRBJ2-7, with D perhaps matching TRBD2 (6 bases). Germline values: CDR1 LGHNA, CDR2 YSLEER. Between the trimmed V and J ends, which lost 4 bases and 1 base, there was a span of 14 bases. CDR3 length: 15 amino acids. The CDR3 DNA is TGCGCCAGCAGCCGTACGCGGAGGGAATCCTACGAGCAGTACTTC. Protein: CASSRTRRESYEQYF.

This clone was detected only a few times. The gene calls are TRBV7-9 and TRBJ1-4, with D perhaps matching TRBD1 (5 bases). The V and J ends lost 5 bases and 4 bases respectively, with 17 bases between them. CDR1 SEHNR and CDR2 FQNEAQ come from the germline V gene (reference sequence). This CDR3 comprises 16 residues. The CDR3 DNA is TGTGCCAGCAGCCTCGAGCCAGGGATGGGTAATGAAAAACTGTTTTTT. The encoded protein is CASSLEPGMGNEKLFF.

The chain uses TRBV21-1 and TRBJ2-7; the table assigns TRBD1, which was not confirmed against the DNA. TRBV21-1 is tagged as a pseudogene. This CDR3 comprises 15 residues. The CDR3 loop is CASSSRDRGRYEQYF. The CDR3 nucleotides read TGTGCCAGCAGCTCCCGGGACAGGGGGCGGTACGAGCAGTACTTC.

This chain links TRBV5-1 with TRBJ2-1, with D possibly being TRBD1 (5 bases). The CDR3 extends over 15 amino acids. Trimming removed 3 bases from V and 10 bases from J, with 20 bases in between. CDR1 is SGHRS and CDR2 is YFSETQ in the germline V gene. The CDR3 DNA sequence: TGCGCCAGCAGCTCGGACGTGGTACCTAAGGGGGAGCAGTTCTTC. Translated: CASSSDVVPKGEQFF.

This chain links TRBV30 with TRBJ1-4; D is uncertain. V dropped 2 bases and J dropped 14 bases, with 15 bases sitting between them. This CDR3 contains 12 residues. Germline V lookup: CDR1 GTSNPN, CDR2 SVGIG (reference sequence). The CDR3, as DNA: TGTGCCTGGAGTTCCGAAATTCCAAGGCTGTTTTTT. It encodes CAWSSEIPRLFF.

This chain uses TRBV9 with TRBJ2-2; no clear D. This CDR3 spans 15 amino acids. V was trimmed by 0 bases and J by 1 base, leaving 7 bases between them. In germline, CDR1 is SGDLS, CDR2 YYNGEE. The CDR3 DNA sequence: TGTGCCAGCAGCGTAGGGACCTGGAACACCGGGGAGCTGTTTTTT. This codes for CASSVGTWNTGELFF.

This clone has just a few counts. J is TRBJ1-2 and V is TRBV5-6, with D unclear. The germline gives CDR1 SGHDT, CDR2 YYEEEE. This CDR3 has 12 amino acids. The ends were cut back, 1 base at V and 7 bases at J, with 8 bases in the middle. This chain's CDR3 is CASSLWGSGYTF. The CDR3 DNA sequence: TGTGCCAGCAGCTTGTGGGGTAGTGGCTACACCTTC.

The J gene is TRBJ2-7, the V gene TRBV9; TRBD2 matches at 10 bases. The J segment lost 5 bases and the V segment lost 1 base, leaving 3 bases of the junction unmatched. In germline, CDR1 is SGDLS, CDR2 YYNGEE. CDR3 length: 14 amino acids. The chain's CDR3 is CASSVSGRADEQYF. The CDR3 nucleotides read TGTGCCAGCAGCGTAAGCGGGAGGGCCGACGAGCAGTACTTC.